One and the same sample provided the 30 T cell receptor beta chains below, sequenced in a study of PD-L1 blockade in urothelial cancer. Profiling relied on immunoSEQ multiplex PCR, and the TCRdb table lists in-frame clones only, not all of them. Here the sample spans around 50,000 clones, approximately 78% being singletons. The time point was: pretreatment peripheral blood. Specimen: PBMCs, collected around atezolizumab (anti-PD-L1) treatment. The source is a man aged 45 to 65 with urothelial cancer.

The V gene is TRBV5-1, the J gene TRBJ2-1; 10 bases line up with TRBD2. CDR1 is SGHRS and CDR2 is YFSETQ in the germline V gene. Trimming removed 0 bases from V and 7 bases from J; junction bases left unmatched: 4. This CDR3 contains 15 residues. CDR3 in DNA: TGCGCCAGCAGCTTGGAAGCGGGAGGGCGGAATGAGCAGTTCTTC. It translates to CASSLEAGGRNEQFF. Filled out from reference TRBV5-1 and TRBJ2-1, the complete variable domain reads KAGVTQTPRYLIKTRGQQVTLSCSPISGHRSVSWYQQTPGQGLQFLFEYFSETQRNKGNFPGRFSGRQFSNSRSEMNVSTLELGDSALYLCASSLEAGGRNEQFFGPGTRLTVL.

CDR3 protein: CASSRSDTQYF. CDR3 sequence (DNA): TGTGCCAGCAGTCGTTCCGATACGCAGTATTTT. The chain has TRBV7-9 and TRBJ2-3, with no clear D. This CDR3 has 11 residues. The germline V gene encodes CDR1 SEHNR and CDR2 FQNEAQ (reference sequence). The V end was cut by 6 bases, the J end by 6 bases, with 7 bases between. Combining the CDR3 with reference TRBV7-9 and TRBJ2-3 gives the whole variable domain DTGVSQNPRHKITKRGQNVTFRCDPISEHNRLYWYRQTLGQGPEFLTYFQNEAQLEKSRLLSDRFSAERPKGSFSTLEIQRTEQGDSAMYLCASSRSDTQYFGPGTRLTVL.

CDR3 DNA: TGTGCCAGCAGTGATCGGACAGGGGTTGACGAGCAGTACGTC. This sequence encodes CASSDRTGVDEQYV. The chain couples TRBV6-1 to TRBJ2-7; TRBD1 matches at 9 bases. The CDR3 covers 14 residues. The germline V gene has CDR1 MNHNS and CDR2 SASEGT. J lost 5 bases, V lost 3 bases, and 5 bases had no gene match.

This sequence joins TRBV5-8 and TRBJ2-1, with 9 bases identical to TRBD1. V lost 4 bases to trimming and J lost 9 bases; unmatched junction nucleotides: 14. This CDR3 region has 16 residues. CDR1 is SGHTS, CDR2 YDEGEE, per germline. The CDR3 nucleotides read TGTGCCAGCAGCCCAATCCCCCGGGACAGGGTGGTTGAGCAGTTCTTC. Protein sequence: CASSPIPRDRVVEQFF.

V usage is TRBV4-1 and J usage is TRBJ1-2; possible D gene TRBD1, 6 bases. Germline values: CDR1 MGHRA, CDR2 YSYEKL. Trimming cost V 0 bases and J 4 bases, with 18 bases left between them. The CDR3 consists of 17 residues. The CDR3 nucleotides are TGCGCCAGCAGCCAAGACCTTTTCTTAGGACAGTTCTATGGCTACACCTTC. This encodes CASSQDLFLGQFYGYTF.

The genes are TRBV10-3 and TRBJ2-4, with D perhaps TRBD2 (5 bases). This CDR3 has 17 amino acids. Germline assignment: CDR1 ENHRY and CDR2 SYGVKD. The germline V and J ends were trimmed by 0 bases and 1 base, with 13 bases remaining between them. The CDR3: CAISESGGQRAKNIQYF. The CDR3 DNA sequence: TGTGCCATCAGTGAGTCGGGCGGGCAGAGGGCCAAAAACATTCAGTACTTC.

The chain recombines TRBV30 with TRBJ2-7; tentative D call: TRBD1 (6 bases). V shed 6 bases and J shed 2 bases, with 11 bases lying between them. CDR1 is GTSNPN, CDR2 SVGIG, per germline (reference sequence). This CDR3 contains 12 residues. The CDR3 is CACSDRTYEQYV. In DNA, the CDR3 is TGTGCCTGCTCCGACAGGACCTACGAGCAGTACGTC.

The chain has TRBV7-2 and TRBJ1-6; 9 bases match TRBD1. The CDR3 extends over 15 amino acids. Trimming took 3 bases from V and 6 from J; bases not matched to a gene: 3. CDR1 and CDR2 from the germline V gene are SGHTA and FQGNSA. In nucleotides, the CDR3 is TGTGCCAGCAGCTTTTCGGGACAGGGTAATTCACCCCTCCACTTT. Its protein product is CASSFSGQGNSPLHF. Full variable domain (missing parts from reference TRBV7-2 and TRBJ1-6): GAGVSQSPSNKVTEKGKDVELRCDPISGHTALYWYRQSLGQGLEFLIYFQGNSAPDKSGLPSDRFSAERTGGSVSTLTIQRTQQEDSAVYLCASSFSGQGNSPLHFGNGTRLTVT.

This clone came up a few times. V usage is TRBV2 and J usage is TRBJ1-1; D might be TRBD1 (5 bases). The germline gives CDR1 SNHLY, CDR2 FYNNEI. This CDR3 contains 13 residues. V dropped 4 bases and J dropped 3 bases, with 9 bases sitting between them. The CDR3 DNA is TGTGCCAGCAGTGTTGGGGGGGACACTGAAGCTTTCTTT. Translation: CASSVGGDTEAFF.

In its sample, this clone was seen many times. The V gene is TRBV7-8, the J gene TRBJ1-3; 7 positions match TRBD1. The CDR3 consists of 14 residues. CDR1 is SGHVS, CDR2 FQNEAQ, per germline. After removal of 3 bases from V and 4 bases from J, the junction contained 3 bases not matched to a gene. CDR3 coding DNA: TGTGCCAGCAGCTTGGGGACAGCCGGAAACACCATATATTTT. Residues: CASSLGTAGNTIYF.

The V gene is TRBV5-5, the J gene TRBJ1-5, with 12 bases that match TRBD1. Germline CDR1 reads SGHKS; CDR2 reads YYEKEE (reference sequence). The ends lost 0 bases at V and 0 bases at J; junction bases unmatched: 7. This CDR3 is built from 19 residues. DNA of the CDR3: TGTGCCAGCAGCTTGGGAGGGGACAGGGGGCATTATAGCAATCAGCCCCAGCATTTT. This codes for CASSLGGDRGHYSNQPQHF.

This clone was observed a handful of times. The chain carries TRBV2 and TRBJ2-2, with TRBD1 matching 7 bases. The J segment lost 5 bases and the V segment lost 4 bases, leaving 4 bases of the junction unmatched. This CDR3 is 14 amino acids long. Per the germline V gene, CDR1 is SNHLY and CDR2 is FYNNEI. The CDR3 region has the DNA TGTGCCAGCAGTGGGCAGGGGGAAACCGGGGAGCTGTTTTTT. Its protein product is CASSGQGETGELFF.

The chain recombines TRBV2 with TRBJ2-5, with TRBD2 matching 7 bases. Losses at the gene ends were 5 bases for V and 4 bases for J; bases not matched to a gene: 13. CDR3 length: 16 residues. CDR1 is SNHLY and CDR2 is FYNNEI in the germline V gene. The CDR3 DNA is TGTGCCAGCAGTCTTCAGCGGGACGGGCTCGGAGAGACCCAGTACTTC. Encoded protein: CASSLQRDGLGETQYF.

The chain couples TRBV5-1 to TRBJ2-4; the D gene is possibly TRBD1 (6 bases). This CDR3 is built from 17 residues. V was pared by 1 base and J by 8 bases, with 22 bases between. Germline CDR1 reads SGHRS; CDR2 reads YFSETQ. The CDR3 sequence: CASSLMTGEGFTYIQYF. As DNA, the CDR3 is TGCGCCAGCAGCTTGATGACAGGCGAAGGTTTTACTTACATTCAGTACTTC.

This clone was seen only a few times. The chain links TRBV18 to TRBJ1-5, with 8 bases that match TRBD1. CDR3 size: 15 residues. Per the germline V gene, CDR1 is KGHSH and CDR2 is LQKENI. The trim removed 2 bases at V and 4 bases at J, leaving 4 bases unmatched. For the CDR3, the DNA is TGTGCCAGCTCACCAGGACAGGGAGGAAATCAGCCCCAGCATTTT. Translation gives CASSPGQGGNQPQHF. The complete variable domain, with remaining parts taken from reference TRBV18 and TRBJ1-5, reads NAGVMQNPRHLVRRRGQEARLRCSPMKGHSHVYWYRQLPEEGLKFMVYLQKENIIDESGMPKERFSAEFPKEGPSILRIQQVVRGDSAAYFCASSPGQGGNQPQHFGDGTRLSIL.

This clone was found a few times. The rearrangement joins TRBV30 to TRBJ1-2, with TRBD1 as a possible D gene (5 bases). Germline V CDR1 and CDR2: GTSNPN, SVGIG (reference sequence). Trimming removed 0 bases at V and 1 base at J, with 6 bases between. The CDR3 runs to 13 residues. As DNA, the CDR3 is TGTGCCTGGAGTGTACAGGTTAACTATGGCTACACCTTC. This codes for CAWSVQVNYGYTF. Filled out from reference TRBV30 and TRBJ1-2, the complete variable domain reads SQTIHQWPATLVQPVGSPLSLECTVEGTSNPNLYWYRQAAGRGLQLLFYSVGIGQISSEVPQNLSASRPQDRQFILSSKKLLLSDSGFYLCAWSVQVNYGYTFGSGTRLTVV.

This CDR3 reads CASSRRTGNEKLFF. The DNA of the CDR3 is TGTGCCAGCAGTCGTAGGACGGGGAACGAAAAACTGTTTTTT. The V and J genes are TRBV28 and TRBJ1-4; D gene uncertain. Germline CDR1 MDHEN, CDR2 SYDVKM. The CDR3 has 14 amino acids. The V end was cut by 5 bases, the J end by 8 bases, with 15 bases between.

This clone was found once. V usage is TRBV7-8 and J usage is TRBJ2-2; possibly TRBD1 for D (6 bases). Trimming left V 2 bases short and J 0 bases short, with 10 bases between. This CDR3 region has 16 residues. The germline V gene encodes CDR1 SGHVS and CDR2 FQNEAQ. CDR3 loop: CASSLRNRANTGELFF. CDR3 coding DNA: TGTGCCAGCAGCTTAAGGAACAGGGCGAACACCGGGGAGCTGTTTTTT.

V is TRBV5-1 and J is TRBJ2-7; D is perhaps TRBD1 (6 bases). The CDR3 spans 14 residues. V dropped 4 bases and J dropped 3 bases, with 14 bases sitting between them. CDR1 SGHRS and CDR2 YFSETQ come from the germline V gene. Written as DNA, the CDR3 is TGCGCCAGCAGCCCTCAGGGGACCGACTACGAGCAGTACTTC. Translation: CASSPQGTDYEQYF.

This clone was recorded once. The V call is TRBV5-1, the J call TRBJ1-2; D may be TRBD1 (5 bases). V lost 0 bases and J 4 bases, leaving 10 bases between the germline ends. Germline values: CDR1 SGHRS, CDR2 YFSETQ. This CDR3 has 14 residues. As DNA, the CDR3 is TGCGCCAGCAGCTTGGAGTTCGACAGCTATGGCTACACCTTC. Amino acid sequence: CASSLEFDSYGYTF.

V and J are TRBV18 and TRBJ1-1, with a weak D call TRBD1 (6 bases). The CDR3 runs 15 residues. CDR1 KGHSH and CDR2 LQKENI come from the germline V gene. The V and J ends lost 2 bases and 3 bases respectively, with 13 bases between them. Here the CDR3 reads CASSPATGTHTEAFF. CDR3 bases: TGTGCCAGCTCACCAGCGACAGGAACTCACACTGAAGCTTTCTTT.

The gene calls are TRBV9 and TRBJ2-5; the D is unclear. Trimming took off 4 bases at V and 5 bases at J, with 9 bases between the two ends. This CDR3 region has 12 residues. Per the germline V gene, CDR1 is SGDLS and CDR2 is YYNGEE. The CDR3 is CASSKTGETQYF. The CDR3 DNA reads TGTGCCAGCAGCAAGACCGGGGAGACCCAGTACTTC.

The CDR3 reads CASSFDTRRNSPLHF. CDR3 in DNA: TGTGCCAGCAGCTTTGACACTCGCCGTAATTCACCCCTCCACTTT. The chain links TRBV7-2 to TRBJ1-6; the D is unclear. V lost 3 bases to trimming and J lost 6 bases, with 12 bases between them. The CDR3 runs 15 residues. Germline V CDR1 and CDR2: SGHTA, FQGNSA.

The chain has TRBV18 and TRBJ1-1; TRBD1 matches 7 bases. V trimming: 5 bases; J trimming: 4 bases; junction bases outside the gene matches: 7. This CDR3 is built from 14 residues. Germline V lookup: CDR1 KGHSH, CDR2 LQKENI. DNA for the CDR3: TGTGCCAGCTCAGTCGGCAGGGGGACCACTGAAGCTTTCTTT. Its protein product is CASSVGRGTTEAFF.

This clone was detected a few times. The rearrangement links TRBV6-1 to TRBJ2-7; perhaps TRBD1 as D (5 bases). Germline V gives CDR1 MNHNS, CDR2 SASEGT. V lost 8 bases, J lost 1 base, and 9 bases lay in between. The CDR3 runs to 12 residues. The CDR3: CASRTGSYEQYF. CDR3 bases: TGTGCCAGCCGAACAGGTTCCTACGAGCAGTACTTC.

This clone is a singleton in its sample. The V and J genes are TRBV2 and TRBJ1-5; D may be TRBD1 (6 bases). The CDR3 length is 14 residues. Germline CDR1 SNHLY, CDR2 FYNNEI. The germline V and J ends were trimmed by 0 bases and 7 bases, with 10 bases remaining between them. The CDR3 sequence is CASSEASGEQPQHF. CDR3 nucleotides: TGTGCCAGCAGTGAAGCGTCAGGGGAGCAGCCCCAGCATTTT.

The chain links TRBV5-6 to TRBJ1-2; TRBD1 matches 8 bases. The CDR3 runs to 14 residues. Germline V CDR1 and CDR2: SGHDT, YYEEEE. J was trimmed by 8 bases and V by 2 bases; bases with no gene match: 8. Written as DNA, the CDR3 is TGTGCCAGCAGCTTAGGGACAGGACCCCTCGGCTACACCTTC. This gives the protein CASSLGTGPLGYTF. Full variable domain (missing parts from reference TRBV5-6 and TRBJ1-2): DAGVTQSPTHLIKTRGQQVTLRCSPKSGHDTVSWYQQALGQGPQFIFQYYEEEERQRGNFPDRFSGHQFPNYSSELNVNALLLGDSALYLCASSLGTGPLGYTFGSGTRLTVV.

The chain employs TRBV19 and TRBJ2-3; no reliable D call. This CDR3 spans 17 amino acids. Trimming shortened V by 10 bases and J by 0 bases, and 23 bases separated the two germline ends. Germline V gives CDR1 LNHDA, CDR2 SQIVND (reference sequence). CDR3 loop: CATKSRRQRLSTDTQYF. CDR3 bases: TGTGCCACGAAATCCCGGCGTCAGCGACTTAGCACAGATACGCAGTATTTT.

The chain combines TRBV19 with TRBJ2-3; TRBD1 agrees at 7 bases. The CDR3 length is 16 residues. Germline CDR1 reads LNHDA; CDR2 reads SQIVND (reference sequence). The V and J ends lost 5 bases and 0 bases, in that order; junction bases with no gene match: 8. The CDR3 bases are TGTGCCAGTAGTCCCGGCAGGGGGTACAGCACAGATACGCAGTATTTT. This gives the protein CASSPGRGYSTDTQYF.

This clone was picked up one time. The genes are TRBV5-4 and TRBJ2-7; 8 bases fit TRBD2. V lost 4 bases to trimming and J lost 2 bases; unmatched junction nucleotides: 5. The CDR3 is made up of 14 amino acids. CDR1 and CDR2 from the germline V gene are SGHNT and YYREEE (reference sequence). CDR3 protein: CASSRLASPYEQYF. The CDR3 DNA follows: TGTGCCAGCAGCCGACTAGCGAGCCCCTACGAGCAGTACTTC. The whole variable domain, filled in from reference TRBV5-4 and TRBJ2-7, reads ETGVTQSPTHLIKTRGQQVTLRCSSQSGHNTVSWYQQALGQGPQFIFQYYREEENGRGNFPPRFSGLQFPNYSSELNVNALELDDSALYLCASSRLASPYEQYFGPGTRLTVT.